Listed below are T cell receptor beta chains from one sample, sequenced in a study of blood T cell repertoires in COVID-19. TCRdb's table, derived via immunoSEQ multiplex PCR, lists solely in-frame clones and lacks some. This sample has roughly 150,000 clones; around 80% occur once, and the top ten carry nearly 10%. Input material: peripheral blood. The receptors originated from a woman aged 45-60 years with acute or convalescent COVID-19. The CDR3 runs from the conserved cysteine through the conserved F or W. D genes are given only for firm matches. The size entry is marked missing in some rows and otherwise reads once, few, many or a size class.

size	V	D	J	CDR3	DNA
-	TRBV18	-	TRBJ2-5	CASSPPQGSLTAETQYF	TGTGCCAGCTCACCACCCCAGGGAAGTTTGACGGCAGAGACCCAGTACTTC
-	TRBV4-3	TRBD2	TRBJ2-1	CASSQSAGRYNEQFF	TGCGCCAGCAGCCAATCAGCGGGGAGATACAATGAGCAGTTCTTC
-	TRBV5-1	-	TRBJ1-6	CASSLEGSFYNSPLHF	TGCGCCAGCAGCTTGGAGGGGTCCTTCTATAATTCACCCCTCCACTTT
-	TRBV5-1	TRBD1	TRBJ2-3	CASRPGQETDTQYF	TGCGCCAGCAGGCCGGGACAGGAGACAGATACGCAGTATTTT
-	TRBV6-5	-	TRBJ2-7	CASSLLGIGKREYF	TGTGCCAGCAGTTTACTCGGAATTGGTAAGCGGGAGTACTTC
-	TRBV6-4	TRBD1	TRBJ2-1	CASSDSAGGGYYNEQFF	TGTGCCAGCAGTGACTCGGCAGGGGGCGGCTACTACAATGAGCAGTTCTTC
-	TRBV5-1	TRBD1	TRBJ2-2	CASSPGQGSNTGELFF	TGCGCCAGCAGCCCTGGACAGGGAAGTAACACCGGGGAGCTGTTTTTT
-	TRBV18	-	TRBJ2-1	CASSGRAHPPTGNEQFF	TGTGCCAGCTCAGGCCGGGCCCATCCTCCGACGGGAAATGAGCAGTTCTTC
few	TRBV2	-	TRBJ1-2	CASSEWRVRAYGYTF	TGTGCCAGCAGTGAATGGCGGGTGAGGGCCTATGGCTACACCTTC
-	TRBV6-2/TRBV6-3	-	TRBJ2-1	CASSLSAVVYNEQFF	TGTGCCAGCAGTTTATCAGCGGTAGTCTACAATGAGCAGTTCTTC
-	TRBV7-9	TRBD1	TRBJ1-3	CASSSPGQGGNTIYF	TGTGCCAGCAGCTCCCCCGGACAGGGTGGAAACACCATATATTTT
-	TRBV5-1	TRBD1	TRBJ1-1	CASSSQGAPTEAFF	TGCGCCAGCAGCTCACAGGGGGCACCCACTGAAGCTTTCTTT
-	TRBV4-1	-	TRBJ1-3	CASSQEGGGGSGNTIYF	TGCGCCAGCAGCCAAGAAGGGGGTGGGGGTTCTGGAAACACCATATATTTT
few	TRBV7-9	-	TRBJ2-7	CASSLDNEQYF	TGTGCCAGCAGCTTAGACAACGAGCAGTACTTC
-	TRBV6-2/TRBV6-3	-	TRBJ2-5	CASSYPLAAMQETQYF	TGTGCCAGCAGTTACCCCCTAGCCGCTATGCAAGAGACCCAGTACTTC
-	TRBV29-1	TRBD2	TRBJ2-3	CSVARWTSGGSTDTQYF	TGCAGCGTTGCCCGTTGGACTAGCGGGGGGAGCACAGATACGCAGTATTTT
-	TRBV5-4	TRBD2	TRBJ2-5	CASSKPTGTSYETQYF	TGTGCCAGCAGTAAACCTACCGGGACTAGCTATGAGACCCAGTACTTC
-	TRBV4-3	TRBD1	TRBJ2-7	CASSVGQGNTYEQYF	TGCGCCAGCAGCGTCGGACAGGGGAATACCTACGAGCAGTACTTC
-	TRBV5-5	TRBD2	TRBJ2-1	CASSLVVAGKNEQFF	TGTGCCAGCAGCTTGGTGGTAGCGGGGAAGAATGAGCAGTTCTTC
-	TRBV4-2	-	TRBJ1-3	CASSQDKQAGNTIYF	TGTGCCAGCAGCCAAGATAAACAGGCTGGAAACACCATATATTTT
-	TRBV3-1/TRBV3-2	TRBD2	TRBJ2-7	CASSQDSGGDEQYF	TGTGCCAGCAGCCAAGATTCTGGGGGGGACGAGCAGTACTTC
few	TRBV28	TRBD2	TRBJ2-7	CASSFAGTRSYEQYF	TGTGCCAGCAGTTTCGCCGGGACTAGATCCTACGAGCAGTACTTC
-	TRBV15	-	TRBJ2-7	CATSRDLIVGAYEQYF	TGTGCCACCAGCAGAGATCTCATTGTGGGAGCCTACGAGCAGTACTTC
-	TRBV7-2	TRBD2	TRBJ2-3	CASTRAGGGVDTQYF	TGTGCCAGCACCCGCGCCGGCGGGGGGGTTGATACGCAGTATTTT
-	TRBV18	-	TRBJ2-1	CASSPRRDEQFF	TGTGCCAGCTCACCACGGCGGGATGAGCAGTTCTTC
-	TRBV9	TRBD2	TRBJ2-7	CASSATSASYEQYF	TGTGCCAGCAGCGCGACTAGCGCATCCTACGAGCAGTACTTC
-	TRBV11-2	-	TRBJ2-3	CASTRPGLLTDTQYF	TGTGCCAGCACCCGTCCCGGACTCCTCACAGATACGCAGTATTTT
-	TRBV11-2	-	TRBJ1-2	CASSRTGSGYTF	TGTGCCAGCAGCAGAACAGGGAGCGGCTACACCTTC